The text below deals with one TCR beta chain. TCRdb keeps only in-frame clones here, not all; method: immunoSEQ multiplex PCR. Among approximately 30,000 clones listed, 70% to 90% were seen once. This sample is drawn from a study of PD-L1 blockade in urothelial cancer. Time point defined: peripheral blood 6 weeks after treatment start. This CDR3 comprises 13 residues. Trimming removed 6 bases from V and 1 base from J, with 9 bases in between. Per the germline V gene, CDR1 is SNHLY and CDR2 is FYNNEI. This rearrangement joins TRBV2 to TRBJ1-1; perhaps TRBD1 as D (5 bases). The clonotype comes from a man older than 75 with urothelial cancer. Sample: PBMCs, taken around atezolizumab (anti-PD-L1) treatment. The CDR3 sequence is CASSRQRNTEAFF. The CDR3 DNA reads as TGTGCCAGCAGCAGACAGAGGAACACTGAAGCTTTCTTT.